This TCR beta chain emerged from a study of radiation and T cells in renal cell carcinoma. V gave up 2 bases and J gave up 4 bases; unmatched junction bases: 5. This CDR3 spans 16 amino acids. The germline V gene encodes CDR1 SGHTA and CDR2 FQGNSA. Time point in this sample: blood 4 weeks post-SBRT, at nephrectomy. Treatment reported: 15 Gy SBRT to primary tumor, nephrectomy 4 weeks later. Nephrectomy followed 15 Gy stereotactic body radiation by 4 weeks. Clear cell pathology was present in this patient's renal cell carcinoma. Regarding the study as a whole: Pretreatment tumor biopsies were lacking, so baseline clonotypes are unknown.

Notes on this clone: No antigen is known for it.

Sequencing used immunoSEQ multiplex PCR; TCRdb keeps in-frame clones, though not all of them. Found here are about 150,000 clones, 75% to 90% of them singletons; the top ten hold around a sixth. The input for sequencing was blood, taken from a patient whose treatment included radiotherapy and nephrectomy. The chain carries TRBV7-2 and TRBJ2-1; 10 bases line up with TRBD2. The TCR sequence derives from a woman aged 45 to 65 with renal cell carcinoma. The CDR3 nucleotides read TGTGCCAGCAGCTTATTGCCAGCGGGAGGGTACAATGAGCAGTTCTTC. It encodes CASSLLPAGGYNEQFF.